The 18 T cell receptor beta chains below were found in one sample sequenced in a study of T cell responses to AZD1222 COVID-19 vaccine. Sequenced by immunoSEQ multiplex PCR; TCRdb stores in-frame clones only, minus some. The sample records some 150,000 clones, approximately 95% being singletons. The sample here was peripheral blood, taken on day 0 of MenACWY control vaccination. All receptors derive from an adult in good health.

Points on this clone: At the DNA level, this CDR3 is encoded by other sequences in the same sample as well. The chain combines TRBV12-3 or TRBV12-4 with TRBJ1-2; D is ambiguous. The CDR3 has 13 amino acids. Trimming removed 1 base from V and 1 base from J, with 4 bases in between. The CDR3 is CASSLGVNYGYTF. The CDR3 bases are TGTGCCAGCAGTTTAGGGGTTAACTATGGCTACACCTTC.

CDR3 in amino acids: CASSGQGAVTEAFF. The CDR3 DNA is TGTGCCAGCAGTGGACAGGGAGCTGTCACTGAAGCTTTCTTT. The chain recombines TRBV2 with TRBJ1-1; 7 nucleotides line up with TRBD1. CDR1 and CDR2 (germline): SNHLY, FYNNEI. J was trimmed by 4 bases and V by 4 bases; bases with no gene match: 6. The CDR3 extends over 14 amino acids.

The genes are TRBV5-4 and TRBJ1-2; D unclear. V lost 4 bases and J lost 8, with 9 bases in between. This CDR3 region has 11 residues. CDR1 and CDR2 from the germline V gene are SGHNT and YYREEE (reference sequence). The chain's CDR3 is CASSGNGGYTF. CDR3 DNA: TGTGCCAGCAGCGGAAATGGGGGCTACACCTTC.

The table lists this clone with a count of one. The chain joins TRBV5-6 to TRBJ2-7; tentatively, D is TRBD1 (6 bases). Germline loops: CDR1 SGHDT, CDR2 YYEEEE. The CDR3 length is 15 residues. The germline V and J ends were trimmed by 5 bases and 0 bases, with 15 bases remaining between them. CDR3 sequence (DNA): TGTGCCAGCAGTTTCCTCGGGACAAGCTCCTACGAGCAGTACTTC. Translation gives CASSFLGTSSYEQYF.

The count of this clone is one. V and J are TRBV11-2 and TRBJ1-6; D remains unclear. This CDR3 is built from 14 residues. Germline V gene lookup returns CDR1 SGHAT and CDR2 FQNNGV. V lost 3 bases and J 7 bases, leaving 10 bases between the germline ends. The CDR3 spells CASSFLVGNSPLHF. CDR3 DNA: TGTGCCAGCAGCTTCCTCGTGGGAAATTCACCCCTCCACTTT.

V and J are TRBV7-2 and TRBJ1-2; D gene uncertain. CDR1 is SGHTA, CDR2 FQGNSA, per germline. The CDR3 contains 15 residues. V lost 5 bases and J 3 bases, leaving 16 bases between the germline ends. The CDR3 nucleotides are TGTGCCAGCAGCCGTGACCGATTAAACCACTATGGCTACACCTTC. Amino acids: CASSRDRLNHYGYTF. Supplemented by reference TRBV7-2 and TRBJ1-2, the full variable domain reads GAGVSQSPSNKVTEKGKDVELRCDPISGHTALYWYRQSLGQGLEFLIYFQGNSAPDKSGLPSDRFSAERTGGSVSTLTIQRTQQEDSAVYLCASSRDRLNHYGYTFGSGTRLTVV.

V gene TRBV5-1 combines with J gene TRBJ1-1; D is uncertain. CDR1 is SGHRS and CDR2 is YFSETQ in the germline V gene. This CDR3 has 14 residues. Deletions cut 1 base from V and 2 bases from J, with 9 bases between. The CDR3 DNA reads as TGCGCCAGCAGCTTGAGGGTAGGAAACACTGAAGCTTTCTTT. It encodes CASSLRVGNTEAFF.

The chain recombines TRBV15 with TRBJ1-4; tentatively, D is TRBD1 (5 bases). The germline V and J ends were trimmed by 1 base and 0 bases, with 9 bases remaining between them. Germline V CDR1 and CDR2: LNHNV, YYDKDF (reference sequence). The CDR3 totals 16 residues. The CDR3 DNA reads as TGTGCCACCAGCAGAGTTCGGGGGGCAACTAATGAAAAACTGTTTTTT. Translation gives CATSRVRGATNEKLFF.

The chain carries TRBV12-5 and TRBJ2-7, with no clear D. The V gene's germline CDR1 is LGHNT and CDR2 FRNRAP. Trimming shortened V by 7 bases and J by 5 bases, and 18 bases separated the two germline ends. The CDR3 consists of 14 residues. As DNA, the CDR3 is TGTGCTAGTGCCCCCTCGATCGGAACAGACGAGCAGTACTTC. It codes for CASAPSIGTDEQYF.

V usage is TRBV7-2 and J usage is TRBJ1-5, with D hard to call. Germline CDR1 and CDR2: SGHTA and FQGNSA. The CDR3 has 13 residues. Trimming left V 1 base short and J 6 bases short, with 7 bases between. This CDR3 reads CASSLGGRQPQHF. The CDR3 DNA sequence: TGTGCCAGCAGCTTAGGGGGTCGTCAGCCCCAGCATTTT. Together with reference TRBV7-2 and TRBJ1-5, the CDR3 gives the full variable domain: GAGVSQSPSNKVTEKGKDVELRCDPISGHTALYWYRQSLGQGLEFLIYFQGNSAPDKSGLPSDRFSAERTGGSVSTLTIQRTQQEDSAVYLCASSLGGRQPQHFGDGTRLSIL.

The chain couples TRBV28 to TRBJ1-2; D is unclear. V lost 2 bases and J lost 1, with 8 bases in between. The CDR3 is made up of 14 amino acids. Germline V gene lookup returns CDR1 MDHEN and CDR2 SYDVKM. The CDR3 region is CASSLTRLNYGYTF. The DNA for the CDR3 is TGTGCCAGCAGTTTAACGAGGCTTAACTATGGCTACACCTTC.

The CDR3 region has the DNA TGCGCCAGCAGCCAAGATTATAGAGCGCCTGAAGCTTTCTTT. Translated: CASSQDYRAPEAFF. The V and J genes are TRBV4-1 and TRBJ1-1; D is undetermined. Between the trimmed V and J ends, which lost 0 bases and 6 bases, there was a span of 11 bases. The CDR3 is made up of 14 amino acids. Germline V gene data show CDR1 as MGHRA and CDR2 as YSYEKL.

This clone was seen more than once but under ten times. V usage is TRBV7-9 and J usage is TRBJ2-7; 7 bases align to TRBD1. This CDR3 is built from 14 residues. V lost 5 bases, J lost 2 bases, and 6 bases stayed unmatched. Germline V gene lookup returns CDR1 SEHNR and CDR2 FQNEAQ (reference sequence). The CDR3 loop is CASSVFGTAYEQYF. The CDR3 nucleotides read TGTGCCAGCAGCGTTTTCGGGACAGCCTACGAGCAGTACTTC.

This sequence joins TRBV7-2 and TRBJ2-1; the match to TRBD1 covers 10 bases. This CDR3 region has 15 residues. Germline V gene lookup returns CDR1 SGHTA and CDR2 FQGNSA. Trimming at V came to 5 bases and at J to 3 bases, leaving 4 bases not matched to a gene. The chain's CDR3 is CASSPRTGGYNEQFF. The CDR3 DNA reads TGTGCCAGCAGCCCCCGGACAGGGGGCTACAATGAGCAGTTCTTC.

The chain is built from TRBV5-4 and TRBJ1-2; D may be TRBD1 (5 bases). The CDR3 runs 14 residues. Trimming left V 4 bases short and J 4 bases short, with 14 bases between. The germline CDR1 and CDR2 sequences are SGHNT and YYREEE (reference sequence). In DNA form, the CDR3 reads TGTGCCAGCAGCCTTCAGGGTAGAGGCTATGGCTACACCTTC. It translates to CASSLQGRGYGYTF.

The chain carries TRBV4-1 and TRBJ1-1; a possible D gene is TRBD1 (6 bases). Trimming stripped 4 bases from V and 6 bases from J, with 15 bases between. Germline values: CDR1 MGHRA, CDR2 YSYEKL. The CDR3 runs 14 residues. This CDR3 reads CASSLDSTLSEAFF. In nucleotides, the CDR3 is TGCGCCAGCAGCCTGGACAGTACCCTCTCTGAAGCTTTCTTT.

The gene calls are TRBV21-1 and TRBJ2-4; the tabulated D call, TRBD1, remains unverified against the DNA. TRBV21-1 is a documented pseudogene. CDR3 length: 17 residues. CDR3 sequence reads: CASSEGETGHSKNIQYF. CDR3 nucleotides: TGTGCCAGCAGCGAAGGCGAGACAGGGCACTCCAAAAACATTCAGTACTTC.

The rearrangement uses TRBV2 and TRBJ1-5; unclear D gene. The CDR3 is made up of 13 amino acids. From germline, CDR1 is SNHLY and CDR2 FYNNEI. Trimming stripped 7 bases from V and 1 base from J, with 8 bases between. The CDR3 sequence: CASTGESNQPQHF. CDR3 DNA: TGTGCCAGCACCGGGGAGAGCAATCAGCCCCAGCATTTT.